These T cell receptor beta chains were read from a single sample in a study of spatial heterogeneity in lung cancer. TCRdb redid the calling of the 5' RACE reads with MiXCR, one entry per CDR3 protein. This sample carries about 85,000 distinct CDR3 sequences, approximately 20% of them seen once, and the ten largest clones take around 5.9%. The specimen was PBMCs, collected at surgery. These receptors came from a male donor with early-stage non-small cell lung cancer. Each CDR3 is given with its conserved first and last residue. The order of the fields is J gene, D gene, clone size, V gene, CDR3 DNA, CDR3 protein. A D gene is named only where the DNA matches it firmly. A clone size is listed for some rows: how often the clone was seen (once, few, many), or a class if it is expanded.

TRBJ2-7,TRBD1,many,TRBV4-1,TGCGCCAGCAGCCAATTAACAGGGGCGAGCTCCTACGAGCAGTACTTC,CASSQLTGASSYEQYF
TRBJ1-5,-,few,TRBV3-1,TGTGCCAGCAGCCAAGACGGACGGGAGCCCCAGCATTTT,CASSQDGREPQHF
TRBJ1-1,-,-,TRBV29-1,TGCAGCACGACAAGCCGGATCTCGAACACTGAAGCTTTCTTT,CSTTSRISNTEAFF
TRBJ2-1,-,many,TRBV6-5,TGTGCCAGCAGTGGTCAGGGGTCTAATGAGCAGTTCTTC,CASSGQGSNEQFF
TRBJ1-1,-,-,TRBV20-1,TGCAGTGCTAGTTGGGGCCGGGACACTGAAGCTTTCTTT,CSASWGRDTEAFF
TRBJ2-1,-,many,TRBV10-2,TGCGCCAGCAGTGAGCTTGACAATGAGCAGTTCTTC,CASSELDNEQFF
TRBJ1-1,-,few,TRBV2,TGTGCCAGCAGTGAAGCGCCGGCAGGGAGGAACACTGAAGCTTTCTTT,CASSEAPAGRNTEAFF
TRBJ2-2,-,-,TRBV7-2,TGTGCCAGCAGCTACGCGTTAAACACCGGGGAGCTGTTTTTT,CASSYALNTGELFF
TRBJ2-7,-,-,TRBV25-1,TGTGCCACCCGGGGAGGCCCGGGGTACGAGCAGTACTTC,CATRGGPGYEQYF
TRBJ2-1,-,few,TRBV30,TGTGCCTGGAGACCGGGGGATCGGTCCTACAATGAGCAGTTCTTC,CAWRPGDRSYNEQFF
TRBJ2-7,TRBD2,few,TRBV6-5,TGTGCCAGCAGGATTAGCGGGGCTGCCACCTACGAGCAGTACTTC,CASRISGAATYEQYF
TRBJ2-2,-,-,TRBV12-3/TRBV12-4,TGTGCCAGCAGCCCCGAAACAGGGATCGGGGAGCTGTTTTTT,CASSPETGIGELFF
TRBJ2-1,TRBD2,-,TRBV12-3/TRBV12-4,TGTGCCAGCAGTTTAGCGGGGCTAGCGGGGAGGAATGAGCAGTTCTTC,CASSLAGLAGRNEQFF
TRBJ1-2,-,many,TRBV10-3,TGTGCCATCAGTCTCCCCCGGGGGGTGCACACCTTC,CAISLPRGVHTF
TRBJ1-1,-,-,TRBV7-9,TGTGCCAGCAGCTTAGGACAGCCTACGAACACTGAAGCTTTCTTT,CASSLGQPTNTEAFF
TRBJ2-4,-,once,TRBV29-1,TGCAGCGCCCAAACTATAGCCAAAAACATTCAGTACTTC,CSAQTIAKNIQYF